One and the same sample provided the 11 T cell receptor beta chains below, sequenced in a study of T cell responses to AZD1222 COVID-19 vaccine. Profiling relied on immunoSEQ multiplex PCR, and the TCRdb table lists in-frame clones only, not all of them. This sample has tens of thousands of clones, with roughly 85% found just once. The material sequenced was peripheral blood, taken 28 days after the second AZD1222 dose. These receptors came from an adult who received the AZD1222 COVID-19 vaccine.

The V and J genes are TRBV11-3 and TRBJ2-1; maybe TRBD2 (5 bases). The ends were cut back, 5 bases at V and 6 bases at J, with 20 bases in the middle. CDR3 length: 16 amino acids. Looked up from germline, CDR1 is SGHNT and CDR2 is YENEEA. CDR3 in amino acids: CASSPRRGSDLNEQFF. In nucleotides, the CDR3 is TGTGCCAGCAGCCCCCGTCGGGGTAGCGACCTCAATGAGCAGTTCTTC.

This chain links TRBV29-1 with TRBJ1-2; D might be TRBD1 (5 bases). The V end was cut by 3 bases, the J end by 12 bases, with 11 bases between. The CDR3 sequence is 10 residues long. The V gene's germline CDR1 is SQVTM and CDR2 ANQGSEA. The CDR3 is CSVDGQGDTF. In nucleotides, the CDR3 is TGCAGCGTTGATGGGCAGGGCGACACCTTC. Combining the CDR3 with reference TRBV29-1 and TRBJ1-2 gives the whole variable domain SAVISQKPSRDICQRGTSLTIQCQVDSQVTMMFWYRQQPGQSLTLIATANQGSEATYESGFVIDKFPISRPNLTFSTLTVSNMSPEDSSIYLCSVDGQGDTFGSGTRLTVV.

This clone has a single count. The J gene is TRBJ2-1, the V gene TRBV7-2, with TRBD1 matching 11 bases. V trimming: 6 bases; J trimming: 3 bases; junction bases outside the gene matches: 4. The CDR3 consists of 15 residues. Per germline, CDR1 SGHTA and CDR2 FQGNSA. The CDR3: CASSRDRGNYNEQFF. CDR3 sequence (DNA): TGTGCCAGCAGTCGGGACAGGGGGAACTACAATGAGCAGTTCTTC.

The V and J genes are TRBV9 and TRBJ1-5; D is unresolved. V lost 4 bases to trimming and J lost 4 bases, with 9 bases between them. The CDR3 runs 13 residues. CDR1 and CDR2 (germline): SGDLS, YYNGEE. The CDR3 sequence is CASSFSRNQPQHF. DNA for the CDR3: TGTGCCAGCAGCTTTAGCCGGAATCAGCCCCAGCATTTT.

The rearrangement links TRBV6-1 to TRBJ2-7, with TRBD1 matching over 10 bases. Trimming cost V 3 bases and J 3 bases; bases outside gene matches: 2. Germline V lookup: CDR1 MNHNS, CDR2 SASEGT. The CDR3 extends over 14 amino acids. The CDR3 here is CASSDGTGDYEQYF. The CDR3 DNA follows: TGTGCCAGCAGTGACGGGACAGGGGACTACGAGCAGTACTTC.

The V gene is TRBV5-1, the J gene TRBJ2-7; TRBD2 aligns across 7 bases. The CDR3 has 15 residues. Trimming at V came to 0 bases and at J to 5 bases, leaving 8 bases not matched to a gene. CDR1 and CDR2 (germline): SGHRS, YFSETQ. The CDR3 protein is CASSLVAGAENEQYF. CDR3 DNA: TGCGCCAGCAGCTTGGTGGCGGGAGCAGAAAACGAGCAGTACTTC.

The chain links TRBV19 to TRBJ1-1; 11 nucleotides align to TRBD1. Trimming at V came to 4 bases and at J to 3 bases, leaving 7 bases not matched to a gene. CDR1 and CDR2 (germline): LNHDA, SQIVND (reference sequence). This CDR3 is 16 amino acids long. CDR3 protein: CASSRDRGGSDTEAFF. The CDR3 region has the DNA TGTGCCAGTAGTAGGGACAGGGGGGGATCGGACACTGAAGCTTTCTTT.

J is TRBJ1-1 and V is TRBV30; D not resolved. The CDR3 is made up of 12 amino acids. Trimming shortened V by 6 bases and J by 2 bases, and 10 bases separated the two germline ends. CDR1 GTSNPN and CDR2 SVGIG come from the germline V gene (reference sequence). This CDR3 reads CACTTPNTEAFF. In nucleotides, the CDR3 is TGTGCCTGCACCACACCTAACACTGAAGCTTTCTTT.

The V call is TRBV7-8, the J call TRBJ2-7; 7 nucleotides line up with TRBD1. Unmatched junction bases numbered 8, after V lost 1 base and J lost 5 bases. Per the germline V gene, CDR1 is SGHVS and CDR2 is FQNEAQ. The CDR3 loop spans 15 amino acids. CDR3 residues: CASSLGGGTVHEQYF. The DNA for the CDR3 is TGTGCCAGCAGCTTAGGGGGTGGGACAGTGCACGAGCAGTACTTC.

In this sample, this clone turned up once. The genes are TRBV6-5 and TRBJ2-7; D is unresolved. The CDR3 length is 16 residues. Germline CDR1 MNHEY, CDR2 SVGAGI. Trimming stripped 0 bases from V and 4 bases from J, with 16 bases between. CDR3 loop: CASSYSGVTASYEQYF. Here the CDR3 DNA reads TGTGCCAGCAGTTACTCGGGCGTGACGGCCTCATACGAGCAGTACTTC.

The V gene is TRBV19, the J gene TRBJ2-1; 8 bases line up with TRBD1. There are 17 residues in the CDR3. Germline CDR1 and CDR2: LNHDA and SQIVND (reference sequence). V was clipped by 5 bases and J by 7 bases; unmatched bases: 16. The CDR3 DNA sequence: TGTGCCAGTAGTTTCCCGACCCGGACAGGGTATGGTAATGAGCAGTTCTTC. Translating gives CASSFPTRTGYGNEQFF.